This entry features one TCR beta chain sequence. The V and J ends lost 2 bases and 8 bases respectively, with 13 bases between them. The germline gives CDR1 SGHTA, CDR2 FQGTGA. The CDR3 loop spans 14 amino acids. The data were taken from a study of blood T cell repertoires in COVID-19. About the research overall: Italy, Spain and the United States were the sources of the convalescent and acute COVID-19 samples. The cDNA or gDNA used as material had been derived from T cells, B-cell-depleted T cells, or PBMCs.

In the source study's methods: Nucleated cell counts were estimated from reference gene primer amplification. Profiling relied on immunoSEQ multiplex PCR, and the TCRdb table lists in-frame clones only, not all of them. Clone size and V and J calls were adopted from that table, with D and trimming inferred from the DNA. The sample contains 150,000 to 200,000 clones, around 89% of which appear only once. Source material: peripheral blood. The rearrangement uses TRBV7-3 and TRBJ2-1, with a possible D match to TRBD2 (6 bases). The clonotype originates from a man between 18 and 35 years old who had recovered from COVID-19. CDR3 DNA: TGTGCCAGCAGCTTACTGGGGGGAAACGATGAGCAGTTCTTC. Translated: CASSLLGGNDEQFF.